This T cell receptor (beta chain) was obtained from a study of shared clonotypes between healthy human individuals (dated by TCRdb to between 2020 and 2021). About the investigation overall: A few men and a couple of women, aged 18 to 49 years, made up the cohort. For each donor, three plates each were used for CD4 naive and CD4 memory, two plates were used for CD8 naive, and one plate was used for CD8 memory. To increase sequencing depth and limit assay-specific biases, TCR repertoire library preparation and sequencing were carried out by different laboratories using diverse techniques. Blood TCR repertoires of a handful of healthy adults were deeply sequenced to estimate repertoire size and the extent of clonotype sharing between individuals. Between about 0.8 and 8.9 billion PBMCs per donor were obtained by leukapheresis. Study-level results and caveats: Rarefaction of sorted-subset datasets indicated incomplete sequencing despite the large sequencing depth. Because the study included a small number of donors, the genetic and exposure-history diversity represented was limited. About 4.5% of naive CD4, 3.5% of naive CD8, approximately 2.2% of memory CD4, and around 0.42% of memory CD8 clonotypes were shared across several donors. Larger estimated clonotype richness was generally found for naive subsets than for memory subsets. Pairwise subsampling indicated that sequencing depth was expected to affect the degree of clonotype sharing among donors. Clonotypes shared by all four sorted-subset donors showed higher generation probabilities than non-shared clonotypes. Sampling was restricted to blood, and TCR repertoires in tissues likely differ from the TCR repertoires found in blood.

The donors were healthy, HIV-negative adults with no recently reported acute infections or vaccinations. Only Caucasian adults living in Nashville, Tennessee, USA were represented among the donors. CD4+ T cells were enriched through magnetic negative selection, after which naive cells were positively selected on CD45RA and the remaining negative fraction served as the memory subset. After blood collection by leukapheresis, PBMCs were isolated using Ficoll-Histopaque density gradient centrifugation and then cryopreserved in the vapor phase of liquid nitrogen. Purity and quantity of every magnetically sorted T cell population were checked by analytical flow cytometry. From each sorted fraction, genomic DNA was isolated and quantified by UV absorbance on a Nanodrop 2000c. Using the deep immunoSEQ assay, TCR CDR3 regions were amplified from genomic DNA by multiplex PCR. Genomic DNA extracted from each cell subset was distributed evenly over all wells of several immunoSEQ 96-well plates, and each plate served as one replicate. Each replicate PCR for sorted subsets received around 210 ng genomic DNA, equal to 30,000 or so T cell genomes. Purified libraries were measured with a Qubit 3.0 fluorometer, size-checked on a Bioanalyzer 2100, and measured again with the KAPA Library Quantification kit. Every immunoSEQ 96-well plate was sequenced on a separate single-read 150-cycle Illumina NextSeq 550 flow cell. In the original analysis: Because the immunoSEQ output held only junctional sequences and lacked quality scores, the filtering could not match the filtering applied to full-length reads. To assign V/J genes and CDR3, sequences were annotated using PyIR, a Python wrapper for IgBLAST v1.9, with IMGT germline references. Reads were removed for weak V/J assignments (E-value above 1e-6), missing CDR3, stop codons, out-of-frame junctions, or ambiguous translated residues. A V3J clonotype was defined by an identical inferred V gene, J gene, and CDR3 amino acid sequence. To compute the percentage overlap between repertoires, the number of shared unique clonotypes was divided by the size of the smaller repertoire. Repertoire richness was assessed with RTK rarefaction, the Chao1 estimator, and Recon v2.1 estimates of unobserved clonotypes. Generation probabilities for all TCRbeta clonotypes obtained by the gDNA method from a handful of donors were computed using OLGA. TCRdb limited this immuneACCESS table to in-frame rearrangements with V and J called. A share of clones is missing; checked studies link under half to unresolved V genes, and the rest is unexplained. V, J and clone size were drawn from that table, and D and trimming were deduced from the DNA. The sample has roughly 2.2 million clones on record, approximately 90% of them singletons. The ten most abundant clones make up 0.3% to 0.4% of the sample.

As regards this clone: There is no known antigen for this receptor. Base qualities are not provided; no much larger clone lies one nucleotide away. Other DNA variants within this sample encode the same CDR3.

From its cysteine to its phenylalanine, the CDR3 spans 13 amino acids. The DNA shown is the 39-base CDR3, in frame from base 1. Via the germline V gene, CDR1 is SGHTA and CDR2 FQGNSA. For this chain, trimming is 4 bases at the V end and 4 bases at the J end, and the number of junction bases without a gene match is 1. The rearrangement combines TRBV7-2 with TRBJ1-1, and TRBD1 matches 9 of the central bases. This clonotype originated in a young man in good health. Some clones in this sample may be carry-over from other donors' samples. Sequenced input: naive CD4+ T cells from PBMCs. The cell subset or site label for this specimen denotes: CD45RA+ positively selected. CDR3 reads: CASSSQGATEAFF. The DNA is TGTGCCAGCAGCTCACAGGGGGCCACTGAAGCTTTCTTT.